A selection of T cell receptor beta chains follows, all from one sample in a study of identical twins. MiXCR, run by TCRdb on the 5' RACE reads, gives a single entry per CDR3 protein. The sample includes roughly 490,000 distinct CDR3 sequences, 13% to 15% of them seen just once. A further study also used this sample, focusing on yellow fever vaccine responses in identical twins.

The sample consisted of CD4+ T cells sorted from blood. The receptors originated from a young woman in good health. Both conserved end residues are part of each CDR3. The order of the fields is J gene, V gene, clone size, CDR3 protein. Part of the rows lack a size; the others show once, few, many or a class for expanded clones.

j_gene: TRBJ1-6
v_gene: TRBV6-2/TRBV6-3
abundance: NA
CDR3aa: CASSHGLLGGYNSPLHF

j_gene: TRBJ1-5
v_gene: TRBV6-2/TRBV6-3
abundance: NA
CDR3aa: CASRDRPNQPQHF

j_gene: TRBJ2-7
v_gene: TRBV6-1
abundance: few
CDR3aa: CASRDDSSGSSYEQYF

j_gene: TRBJ2-7
v_gene: TRBV12-3/TRBV12-4
abundance: few
CDR3aa: CASSSEDYEQYF

j_gene: TRBJ2-3
v_gene: TRBV20-1
abundance: NA
CDR3aa: CSAPRAGSTDTQYF

j_gene: TRBJ2-7
v_gene: TRBV20-1
abundance: few
CDR3aa: CSARVNLPHEQYF

j_gene: TRBJ1-5
v_gene: TRBV29-1
abundance: many
CDR3aa: CSVDEGSNQPQHF

j_gene: TRBJ2-3
v_gene: TRBV29-1
abundance: few
CDR3aa: CSVEDRGSGSTDTQYF

j_gene: TRBJ2-3
v_gene: TRBV3-1
abundance: few
CDR3aa: CASSQGLAGLDTQYF

j_gene: TRBJ2-1
v_gene: TRBV18
abundance: many
CDR3aa: CASSPPSPRNEQFF

j_gene: TRBJ2-1
v_gene: TRBV7-2
abundance: NA
CDR3aa: CASSLQGLIDEQFF

j_gene: TRBJ2-2
v_gene: TRBV6-2/TRBV6-3
abundance: few
CDR3aa: CASSYGEHTGELFF

j_gene: TRBJ2-1
v_gene: TRBV28
abundance: NA
CDR3aa: CASSLSRRRLAGGPASEQFF

j_gene: TRBJ2-1
v_gene: TRBV12-3/TRBV12-4
abundance: few
CDR3aa: CASSPPVGDLKNEQFF

j_gene: TRBJ2-2
v_gene: TRBV2
abundance: NA
CDR3aa: CASRNGTLSNGELFF

j_gene: TRBJ2-1
v_gene: TRBV11-3
abundance: NA
CDR3aa: CASSKGDGSSYNEQFF

j_gene: TRBJ2-1
v_gene: TRBV7-2
abundance: many
CDR3aa: CASSLGQIYNEQFF

j_gene: TRBJ2-1
v_gene: TRBV7-9
abundance: NA
CDR3aa: CASLTYNEQFF

j_gene: TRBJ2-7
v_gene: TRBV6-2/TRBV6-3
abundance: NA
CDR3aa: CASSYGGAVSSYEQYF

j_gene: TRBJ2-1
v_gene: TRBV20-1
abundance: many
CDR3aa: CSARGGLASYNEQFF

j_gene: TRBJ2-3
v_gene: TRBV29-1
abundance: NA
CDR3aa: CSVVGLAGPTDTQYF

j_gene: TRBJ2-1
v_gene: TRBV6-6
abundance: few
CDR3aa: CASSPDQPNEQFF

j_gene: TRBJ2-7
v_gene: TRBV28
abundance: NA
CDR3aa: CASSNDSYEQYF

j_gene: TRBJ2-2
v_gene: TRBV7-2
abundance: few
CDR3aa: CASSRTSEAGELFF

j_gene: TRBJ2-3
v_gene: TRBV20-1
abundance: NA
CDR3aa: CRAIAGGRGDTQYF

j_gene: TRBJ1-5
v_gene: TRBV27
abundance: few
CDR3aa: CASSFSSGNNQPQHF